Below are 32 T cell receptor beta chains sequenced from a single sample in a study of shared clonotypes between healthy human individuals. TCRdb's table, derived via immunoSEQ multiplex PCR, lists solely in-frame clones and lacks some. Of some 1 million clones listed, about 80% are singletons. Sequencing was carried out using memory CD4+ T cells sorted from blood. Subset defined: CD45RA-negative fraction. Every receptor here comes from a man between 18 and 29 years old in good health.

Here the CDR3 DNA reads TGTGCCTGGAGTAGTGACACGACGGGACAATCAGGAAACACCATATATTTT. This sequence encodes CAWSSDTTGQSGNTIYF. This chain links TRBV30 with TRBJ1-3, with D maybe TRBD1 (6 bases). Germline V gene data show CDR1 as GTSNPN and CDR2 as SVGIG (reference sequence). This CDR3 comprises 17 residues. V lost 2 bases and J 4 bases, leaving 21 bases between the germline ends. Filled out from reference TRBV30 and TRBJ1-3, the complete variable domain reads SQTIHQWPATLVQPVGSPLSLECTVEGTSNPNLYWYRQAAGRGLQLLFYSVGIGQISSEVPQNLSASRPQDRQFILSSKKLLLSDSGFYLCAWSSDTTGQSGNTIYFGEGSWLTVV.

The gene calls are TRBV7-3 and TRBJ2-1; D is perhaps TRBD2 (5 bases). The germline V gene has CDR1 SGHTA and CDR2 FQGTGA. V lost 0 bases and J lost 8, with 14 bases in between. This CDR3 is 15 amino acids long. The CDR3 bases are TGTGCCAGCAGCTTAACGGGAGCGGCAGGCGATGAGCAGTTCTTC. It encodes CASSLTGAAGDEQFF.

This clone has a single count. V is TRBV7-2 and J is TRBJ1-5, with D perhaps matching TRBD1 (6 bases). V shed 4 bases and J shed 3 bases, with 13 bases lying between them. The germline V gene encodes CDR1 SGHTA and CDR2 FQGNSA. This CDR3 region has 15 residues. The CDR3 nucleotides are TGTGCCAGCAGCTCTATTGGACAGTTCAATCAGCCCCAGCATTTT. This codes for CASSSIGQFNQPQHF.

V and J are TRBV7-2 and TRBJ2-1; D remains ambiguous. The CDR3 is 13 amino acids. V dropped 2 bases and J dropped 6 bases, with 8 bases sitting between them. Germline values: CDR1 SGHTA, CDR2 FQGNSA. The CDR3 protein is CASSLSPGNEQFF. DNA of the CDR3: TGTGCCAGCAGCTTATCTCCTGGCAATGAGCAGTTCTTC.

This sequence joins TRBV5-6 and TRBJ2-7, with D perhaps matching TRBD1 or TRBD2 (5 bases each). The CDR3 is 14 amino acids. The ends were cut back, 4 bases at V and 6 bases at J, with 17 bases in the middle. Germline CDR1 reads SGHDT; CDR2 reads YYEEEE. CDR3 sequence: CASSTGTVPGEQYF. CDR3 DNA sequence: TGTGCCAGCAGCACTGGGACCGTCCCGGGCGAGCAGTACTTC. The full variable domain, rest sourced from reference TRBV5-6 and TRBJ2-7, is DAGVTQSPTHLIKTRGQQVTLRCSPKSGHDTVSWYQQALGQGPQFIFQYYEEEERQRGNFPDRFSGHQFPNYSSELNVNALLLGDSALYLCASSTGTVPGEQYFGPGTRLTVT.

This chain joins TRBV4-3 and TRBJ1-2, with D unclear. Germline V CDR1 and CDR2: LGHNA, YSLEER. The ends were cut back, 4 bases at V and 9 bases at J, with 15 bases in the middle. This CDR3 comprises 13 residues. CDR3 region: CASSLGLGESYTF. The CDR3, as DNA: TGCGCCAGCAGCCTTGGTCTTGGGGAAAGCTACACCTTC.

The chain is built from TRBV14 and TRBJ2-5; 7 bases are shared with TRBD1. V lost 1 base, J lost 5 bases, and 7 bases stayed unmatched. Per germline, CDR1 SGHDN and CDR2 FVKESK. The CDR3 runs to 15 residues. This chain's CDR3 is CASSQALGGVETQYF. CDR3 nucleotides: TGTGCCAGCAGCCAAGCCCTAGGGGGCGTCGAGACCCAGTACTTC.

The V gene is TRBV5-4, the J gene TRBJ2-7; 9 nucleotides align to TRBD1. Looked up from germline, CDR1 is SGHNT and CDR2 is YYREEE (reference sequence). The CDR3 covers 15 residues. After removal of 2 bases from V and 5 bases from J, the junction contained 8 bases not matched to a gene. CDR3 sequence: CASSFPGQGYNEQYF. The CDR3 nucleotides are TGTGCCAGCAGCTTTCCGGGACAGGGCTACAACGAGCAGTACTTC.

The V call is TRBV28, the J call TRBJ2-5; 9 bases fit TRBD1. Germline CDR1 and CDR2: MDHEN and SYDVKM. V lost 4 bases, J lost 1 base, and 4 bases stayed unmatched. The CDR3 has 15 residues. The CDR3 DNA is TGTGCCAGCAGTTACAGGGGGCGCGGCCAAGAGACCCAGTACTTC. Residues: CASSYRGRGQETQYF.

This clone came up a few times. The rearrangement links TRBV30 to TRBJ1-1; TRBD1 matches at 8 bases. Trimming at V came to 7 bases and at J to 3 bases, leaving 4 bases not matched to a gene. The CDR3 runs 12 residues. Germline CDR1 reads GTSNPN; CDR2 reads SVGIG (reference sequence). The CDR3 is CAFRQGYTEAFF. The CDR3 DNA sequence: TGTGCCTTCCGACAGGGGTACACTGAAGCTTTCTTT.

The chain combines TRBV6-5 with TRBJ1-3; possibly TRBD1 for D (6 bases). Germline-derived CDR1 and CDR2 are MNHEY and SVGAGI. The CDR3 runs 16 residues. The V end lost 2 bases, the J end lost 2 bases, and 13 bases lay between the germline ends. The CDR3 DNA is TGTGCCAGCAGTTACGACAGGCCATCTACTGGAAACACCATATATTTT. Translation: CASSYDRPSTGNTIYF.

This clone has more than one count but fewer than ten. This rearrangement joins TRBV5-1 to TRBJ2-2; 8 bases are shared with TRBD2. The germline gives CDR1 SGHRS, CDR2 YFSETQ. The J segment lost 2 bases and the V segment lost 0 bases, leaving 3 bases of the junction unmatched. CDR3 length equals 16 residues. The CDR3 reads CASSLALAVNTGELFF. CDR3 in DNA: TGCGCCAGCAGCTTGGCACTAGCGGTTAACACCGGGGAGCTGTTTTTT.

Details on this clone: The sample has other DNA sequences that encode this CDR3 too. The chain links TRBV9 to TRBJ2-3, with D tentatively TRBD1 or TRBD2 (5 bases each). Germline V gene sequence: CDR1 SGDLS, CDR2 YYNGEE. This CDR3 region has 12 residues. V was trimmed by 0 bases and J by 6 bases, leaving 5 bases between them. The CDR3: CASSVGGDTQYF. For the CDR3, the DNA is TGTGCCAGCAGCGTAGGGGGGGATACGCAGTATTTT.

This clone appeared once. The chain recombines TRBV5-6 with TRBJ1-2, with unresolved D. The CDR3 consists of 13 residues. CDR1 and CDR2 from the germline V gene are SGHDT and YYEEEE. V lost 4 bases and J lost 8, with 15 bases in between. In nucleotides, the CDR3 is TGTGCCAGCAGCCCTGACAAGGGAAGGGGCTACACCTTC. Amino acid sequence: CASSPDKGRGYTF.

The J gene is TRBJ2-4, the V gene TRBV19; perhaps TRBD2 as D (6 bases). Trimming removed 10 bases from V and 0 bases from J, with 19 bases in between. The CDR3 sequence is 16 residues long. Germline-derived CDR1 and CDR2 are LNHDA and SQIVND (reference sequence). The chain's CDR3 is CATQEWGVKAKNIQYF. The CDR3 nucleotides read TGTGCCACCCAGGAGTGGGGGGTCAAAGCCAAAAACATTCAGTACTTC.

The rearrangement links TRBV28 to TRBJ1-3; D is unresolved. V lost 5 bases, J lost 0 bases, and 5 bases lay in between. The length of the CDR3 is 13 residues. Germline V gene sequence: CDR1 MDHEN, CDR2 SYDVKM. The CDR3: CASSQVSGNTIYF. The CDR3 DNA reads TGTGCCAGCAGTCAGGTCTCTGGAAACACCATATATTTT. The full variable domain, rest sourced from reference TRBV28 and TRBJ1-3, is DVKVTQSSRYLVKRTGEKVFLECVQDMDHENMFWYRQDPGLGLRLIYFSYDVKMKEKGDIPEGYSVSREKKERFSLILESASTNQTSMYLCASSQVSGNTIYFGEGSWLTVV.

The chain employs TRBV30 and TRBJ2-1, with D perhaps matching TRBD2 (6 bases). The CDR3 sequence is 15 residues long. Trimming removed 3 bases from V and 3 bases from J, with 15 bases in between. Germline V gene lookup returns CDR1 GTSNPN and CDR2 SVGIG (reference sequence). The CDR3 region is CAWRLEGLLYNEQFF. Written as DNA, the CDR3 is TGTGCCTGGAGGTTGGAGGGACTTCTCTACAATGAGCAGTTCTTC.

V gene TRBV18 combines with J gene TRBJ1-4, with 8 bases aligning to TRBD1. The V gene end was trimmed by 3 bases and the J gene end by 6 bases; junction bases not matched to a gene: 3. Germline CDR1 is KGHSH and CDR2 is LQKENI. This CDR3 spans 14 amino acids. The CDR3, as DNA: TGTGCCAGCTCACCCCCGGACAGGGATGAAAAACTGTTTTTT. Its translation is CASSPPDRDEKLFF.

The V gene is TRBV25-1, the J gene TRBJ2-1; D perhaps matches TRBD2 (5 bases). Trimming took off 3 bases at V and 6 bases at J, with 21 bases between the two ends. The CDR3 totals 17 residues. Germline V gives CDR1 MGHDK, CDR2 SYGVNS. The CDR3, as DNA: TGTGCCAGCAGTGATTCGTCCAGACCACTTCGGGGCAATGAGCAGTTCTTC. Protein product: CASSDSSRPLRGNEQFF. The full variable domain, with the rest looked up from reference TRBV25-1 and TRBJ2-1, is EADIYQTPRYLVIGTGKKITLECSQTMGHDKMYWYQQDPGMELHLIHYSYGVNSTEKGDLSSESTVSRIRTEHFPLTLESARPSHTSQYLCASSDSSRPLRGNEQFFGPGTRLTVL.

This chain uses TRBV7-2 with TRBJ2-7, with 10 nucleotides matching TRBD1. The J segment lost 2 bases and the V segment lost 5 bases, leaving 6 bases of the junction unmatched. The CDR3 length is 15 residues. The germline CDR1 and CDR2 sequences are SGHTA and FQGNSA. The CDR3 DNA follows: TGTGCCAGCAGCCAACGACAGGGGGCCCCCTACGAGCAGTACTTC. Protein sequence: CASSQRQGAPYEQYF.

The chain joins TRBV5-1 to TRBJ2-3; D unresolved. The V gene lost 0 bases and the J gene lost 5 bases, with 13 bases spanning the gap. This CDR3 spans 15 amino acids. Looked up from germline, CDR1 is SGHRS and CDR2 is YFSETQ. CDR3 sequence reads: CASSLEGKPLDTQYF. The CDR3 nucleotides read TGCGCCAGCAGCTTGGAAGGGAAGCCTCTAGATACGCAGTATTTT.

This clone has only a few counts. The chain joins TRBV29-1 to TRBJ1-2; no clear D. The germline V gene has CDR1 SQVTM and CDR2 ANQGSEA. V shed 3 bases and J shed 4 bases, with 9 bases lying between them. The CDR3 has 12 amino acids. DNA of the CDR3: TGCAGCGTTGACCTGGGTGGCTATGGCTACACCTTC. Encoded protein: CSVDLGGYGYTF.

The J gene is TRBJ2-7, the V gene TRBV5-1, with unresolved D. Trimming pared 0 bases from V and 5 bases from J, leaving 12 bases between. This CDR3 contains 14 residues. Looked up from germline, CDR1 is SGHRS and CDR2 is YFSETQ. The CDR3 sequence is CASSLDSRRNEQYF. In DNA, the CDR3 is TGCGCCAGCAGCTTGGACAGTCGAAGGAACGAGCAGTACTTC.

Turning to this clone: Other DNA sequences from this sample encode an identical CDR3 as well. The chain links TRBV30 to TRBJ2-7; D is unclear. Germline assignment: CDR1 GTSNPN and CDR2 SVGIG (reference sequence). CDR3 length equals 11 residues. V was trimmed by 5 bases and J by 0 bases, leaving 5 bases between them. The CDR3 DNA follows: TGTGCCTGGGGGGACTCCTACGAGCAGTACTTC. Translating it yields CAWGDSYEQYF. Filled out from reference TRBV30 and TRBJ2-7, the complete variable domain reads SQTIHQWPATLVQPVGSPLSLECTVEGTSNPNLYWYRQAAGRGLQLLFYSVGIGQISSEVPQNLSASRPQDRQFILSSKKLLLSDSGFYLCAWGDSYEQYFGPGTRLTVT.

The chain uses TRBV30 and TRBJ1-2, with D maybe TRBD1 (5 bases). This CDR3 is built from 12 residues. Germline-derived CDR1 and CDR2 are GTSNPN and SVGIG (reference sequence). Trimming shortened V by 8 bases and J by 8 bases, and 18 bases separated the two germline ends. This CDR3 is CAGTGALEGYTF. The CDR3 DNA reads TGTGCCGGTACCGGGGCTCTGGAGGGCTACACCTTC.

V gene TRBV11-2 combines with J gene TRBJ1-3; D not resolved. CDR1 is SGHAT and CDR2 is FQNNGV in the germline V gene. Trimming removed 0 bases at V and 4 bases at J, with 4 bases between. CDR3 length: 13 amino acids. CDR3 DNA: TGTGCCAGCAGCTTAGACAGGGGAAACACCATATATTTT. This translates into CASSLDRGNTIYF.

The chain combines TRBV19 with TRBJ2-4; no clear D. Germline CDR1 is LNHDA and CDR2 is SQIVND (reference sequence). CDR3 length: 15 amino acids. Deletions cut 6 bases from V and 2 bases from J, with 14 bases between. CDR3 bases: TGTGCCAGTAGACCTTTCTCTAAGTCCAAAAACATTCAGTACTTC. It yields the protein CASRPFSKSKNIQYF.

In DNA form, the CDR3 reads TGTGCCAGCAGCTTGTGTAGGGGCACTGAAGCTTTCTTT. As protein: CASSLCRGTEAFF. The chain has TRBV7-4 and TRBJ1-1; maybe TRBD1 (5 bases). Germline CDR1 is SGHVT and CDR2 is SQSDAQ. The CDR3 runs to 13 residues. The V end was cut by 3 bases, the J end by 4 bases, with 9 bases between. Full variable domain (rest looked up from reference TRBV7-4 and TRBJ1-1): GAGVSQSPRYKVAKRGRDVALRCDSISGHVTLYWYRQTLGQGSEVLTYSQSDAQRDKSGRPSGRFSAERPERSVSTLKIQRTEQGDSAVYLCASSLCRGTEAFFGQGTRLTVV.

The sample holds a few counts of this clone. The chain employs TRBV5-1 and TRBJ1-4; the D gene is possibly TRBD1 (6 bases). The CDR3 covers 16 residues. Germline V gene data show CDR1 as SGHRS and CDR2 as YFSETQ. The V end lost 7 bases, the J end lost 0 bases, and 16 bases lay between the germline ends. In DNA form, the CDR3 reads TGCGCCAGCGCCCGGACAGCAACTGCAACTAATGAAAAACTGTTTTTT. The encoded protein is CASARTATATNEKLFF.

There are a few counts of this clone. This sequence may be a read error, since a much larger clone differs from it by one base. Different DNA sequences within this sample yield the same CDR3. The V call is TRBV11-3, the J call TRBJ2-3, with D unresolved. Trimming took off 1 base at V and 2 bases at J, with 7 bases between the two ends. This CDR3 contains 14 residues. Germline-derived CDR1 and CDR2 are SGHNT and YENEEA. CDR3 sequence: CASSLGAVTDTQYF. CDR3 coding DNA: TGTGCCAGCAGCTTAGGGGCGGTCACAGATACGCAGTATTTT.

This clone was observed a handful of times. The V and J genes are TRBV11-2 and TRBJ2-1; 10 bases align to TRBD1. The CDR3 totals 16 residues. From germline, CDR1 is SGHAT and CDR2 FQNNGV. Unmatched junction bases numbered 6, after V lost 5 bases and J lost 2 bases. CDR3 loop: CASSGSTGGPYNEQFF. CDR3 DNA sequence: TGTGCCAGCAGCGGTTCGACAGGGGGCCCCTACAATGAGCAGTTCTTC.

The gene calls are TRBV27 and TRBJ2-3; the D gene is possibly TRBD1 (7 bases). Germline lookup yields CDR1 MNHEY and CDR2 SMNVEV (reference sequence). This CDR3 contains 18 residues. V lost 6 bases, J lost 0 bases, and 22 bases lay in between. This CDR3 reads CASSQNRGGDRSTDTQYF. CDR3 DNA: TGTGCCAGCAGCCAAAACCGGGGCGGGGACAGAAGCACAGATACGCAGTATTTT.